Included here is one T cell receptor beta chain sequence, with context. This entry comes from a study of blood T cell repertoires in COVID-19. Some clones are missing from TCRdb's copy, which holds only in-frame ones; the method was immunoSEQ multiplex PCR. The data hold about 210,000 clones, with more than 85% observed a single time. CDR1 and CDR2 (germline): MNHEY, SMNVEV (reference sequence). V was clipped by 6 bases and J by 6 bases, with 9 bases between them. CDR3 length: 13 residues. The genes are TRBV27 and TRBJ1-6, with unresolved D. Source material: PBMCs or T cells enriched from blood (not recorded which). The TCR comes from a middle-aged woman in a cohort exposed to, infected with or recovered from COVID-19 (not recorded which). The CDR3: CASRGRSNSPLHF. CDR3 DNA sequence: TGTGCCAGCAGGGGGAGAAGTAATTCACCCCTCCACTTT.